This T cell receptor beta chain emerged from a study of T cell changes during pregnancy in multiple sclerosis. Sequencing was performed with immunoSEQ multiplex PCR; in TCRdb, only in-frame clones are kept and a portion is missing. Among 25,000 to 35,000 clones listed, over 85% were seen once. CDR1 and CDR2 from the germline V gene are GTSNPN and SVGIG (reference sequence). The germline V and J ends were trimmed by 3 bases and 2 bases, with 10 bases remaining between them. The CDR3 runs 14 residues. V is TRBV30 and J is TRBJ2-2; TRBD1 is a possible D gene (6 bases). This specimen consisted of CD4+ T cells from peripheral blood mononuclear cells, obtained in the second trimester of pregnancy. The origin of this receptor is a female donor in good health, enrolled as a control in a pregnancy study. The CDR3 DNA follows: TGTGCCTGGAGACGACAGGATAACACCGGGGAGCTGTTTTTT. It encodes CAWRRQDNTGELFF.